The 10 T cell receptor beta chains below were found in one sample sequenced in a study of cytomegalovirus exposure and HLA in healthy donors. PCR primers comprised 60 Vbeta and 13 Jbeta primers. Generated by immunoSEQ multiplex PCR, the TCRdb table keeps only in-frame clones and is missing some. The table lists roughly 90,000 clones, roughly 84% of them singletons. Sequenced material: PBMCs. Receptor source: a young man in good health and CMV-seronegative.

The chain recombines TRBV21-1 with TRBJ2-7; whether TRBD2, the table's D call, matches the DNA was not checked. TRBV21-1 is marked as a pseudogene. This CDR3 contains 13 residues. CDR3 sequence: CASSGVYPNEQYF. The CDR3 DNA follows: TGTGCCAGCAGCGGAGTATATCCCAACGAGCAGTACTTC.

The CDR3 DNA follows: TGTGCCAGCAGCTTGGGACAGGGGGCGCTATACGAGCAGTACTTC. Protein: CASSLGQGALYEQYF. This rearrangement joins TRBV7-2 to TRBJ2-7, with 12 bases fitting TRBD1. With V trimmed by 3 bases and J by 4 bases, 4 bases remained unmatched. This CDR3 is built from 15 residues. Germline lookup yields CDR1 SGHTA and CDR2 FQGNSA.

The chain employs TRBV9 and TRBJ2-7; a possible D gene is TRBD1 (5 bases). CDR3 length: 14 amino acids. Germline V gene lookup returns CDR1 SGDLS and CDR2 YYNGEE. V was clipped by 4 bases and J by 0 bases, with 11 bases between them. The CDR3 region is CASSSVGASYEQYF. In DNA form, the CDR3 reads TGTGCCAGCAGCTCGGTAGGGGCCTCCTACGAGCAGTACTTC.

The chain combines TRBV7-9 with TRBJ1-1; 8 bases agree with TRBD1. Trimming at V came to 3 bases and at J to 4 bases, leaving 1 base not matched to a gene. CDR1 is SEHNR and CDR2 is FQNEAQ in the germline V gene (reference sequence). The CDR3 has 13 residues. The CDR3 region is CASSFTGGTEAFF. CDR3 DNA: TGTGCCAGCAGCTTCACAGGGGGCACTGAAGCTTTCTTT.

The chain uses TRBV9 and TRBJ2-7; TRBD2 matches at 10 bases. Germline CDR1 is SGDLS and CDR2 is YYNGEE. This CDR3 has 17 amino acids. V was pared by 6 bases and J by 2 bases, with 14 bases of the junction left unmatched. This CDR3 is CASTHPCGLAVTYEQYF. The CDR3 DNA follows: TGTGCCAGCACCCACCCCTGCGGACTAGCGGTTACCTACGAGCAGTACTTC.

The chain joins TRBV27 to TRBJ2-7; 7 bases align to TRBD2. V lost 6 bases and J lost 2; bases outside the gene matches: 13. The germline CDR1 and CDR2 sequences are MNHEY and SMNVEV (reference sequence). There are 16 residues in the CDR3. CDR3 coding DNA: TGTGCCAGCAGCCGCATCTCGGGCGGGGGAACCTACGAGCAGTACTTC. Encoded protein: CASSRISGGGTYEQYF.

The V gene is TRBV11-1, the J gene TRBJ1-1, with TRBD1 matching over 8 bases. The CDR3 runs to 15 residues. CDR1 is SGHAT and CDR2 is FQDESV in the germline V gene (reference sequence). V shed 3 bases and J 5 bases; nucleotides not matched to a gene: 8. This CDR3 is CASSFQQGVRTEAFF. The CDR3 DNA follows: TGTGCCAGCAGCTTCCAACAGGGGGTGAGGACTGAAGCTTTCTTT.

This chain links TRBV5-6 with TRBJ1-6; possibly TRBD1 for D (6 bases). Trimming cost V 3 bases and J 8 bases, with 12 bases left between them. The CDR3 loop spans 14 amino acids. Germline V gene lookup returns CDR1 SGHDT and CDR2 YYEEEE. The CDR3 reads CASSSTGRDSPLHF. The CDR3, as DNA: TGTGCCAGCAGCTCGACAGGCCGGGATTCACCCCTCCACTTT.

The CDR3 reads CASSSGRTSGTYNEQFF. In DNA form, the CDR3 reads TGTGCCAGCAGCTCAGGGAGGACTAGCGGGACATACAATGAGCAGTTCTTC. The V gene is TRBV7-9, the J gene TRBJ2-1; 12 bases fit TRBD2. The ends lost 4 bases at V and 4 bases at J; junction bases unmatched: 8. CDR3 size: 17 residues. The germline gives CDR1 SEHNR, CDR2 FQNEAQ (reference sequence).

V usage is TRBV5-4 and J usage is TRBJ2-7; D is uncertain. The V gene's germline CDR1 is SGHNT and CDR2 YYREEE (reference sequence). The CDR3 length is 14 residues. The V end lost 2 bases, the J end lost 2 bases, and 11 bases lay between the germline ends. Here the CDR3 reads CASSLGESAYEQYF. CDR3 bases: TGTGCCAGCAGCTTAGGAGAGTCCGCCTACGAGCAGTACTTC. The whole variable domain, remainder taken from reference TRBV5-4 and TRBJ2-7, is ETGVTQSPTHLIKTRGQQVTLRCSSQSGHNTVSWYQQALGQGPQFIFQYYREEENGRGNFPPRFSGLQFPNYSSELNVNALELDDSALYLCASSLGESAYEQYFGPGTRLTVT.